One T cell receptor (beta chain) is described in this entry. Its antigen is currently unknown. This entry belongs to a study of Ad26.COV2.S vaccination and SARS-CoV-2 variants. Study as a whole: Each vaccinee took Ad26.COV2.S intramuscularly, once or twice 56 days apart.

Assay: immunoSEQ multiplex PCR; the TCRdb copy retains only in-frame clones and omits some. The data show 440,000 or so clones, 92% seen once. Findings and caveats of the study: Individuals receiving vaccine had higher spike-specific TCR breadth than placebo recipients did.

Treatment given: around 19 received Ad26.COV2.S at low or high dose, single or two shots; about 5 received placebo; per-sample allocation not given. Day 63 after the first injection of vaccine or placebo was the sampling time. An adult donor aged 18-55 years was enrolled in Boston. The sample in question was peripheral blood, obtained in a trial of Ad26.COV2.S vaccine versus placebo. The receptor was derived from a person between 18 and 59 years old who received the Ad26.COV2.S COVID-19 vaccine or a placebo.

The CDR3 spells CASSVIPGYEQYF. The CDR3 coding sequence is TGTGCCAGCAGCGTAATCCCAGGCTACGAGCAGTACTTC. The rearrangement links TRBV9 to TRBJ2-7; no definite D call. CDR3 length: 13 amino acids. V lost 1 base to trimming and J lost 3 bases, with 8 bases between them. CDR1 and CDR2 (germline): SGDLS, YYNGEE.